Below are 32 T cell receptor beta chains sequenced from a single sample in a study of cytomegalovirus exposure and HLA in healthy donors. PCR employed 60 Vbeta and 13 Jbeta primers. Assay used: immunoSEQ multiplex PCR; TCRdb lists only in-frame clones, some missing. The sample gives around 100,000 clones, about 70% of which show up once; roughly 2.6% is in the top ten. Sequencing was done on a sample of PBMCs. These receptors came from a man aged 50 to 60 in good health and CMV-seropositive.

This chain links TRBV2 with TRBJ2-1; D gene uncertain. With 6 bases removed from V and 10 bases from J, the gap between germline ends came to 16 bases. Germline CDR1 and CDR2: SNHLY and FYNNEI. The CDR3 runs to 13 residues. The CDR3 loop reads CASSLDSTGEQFF. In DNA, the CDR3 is TGTGCCAGCAGCCTCGACTCGACTGGGGAGCAGTTCTTC.

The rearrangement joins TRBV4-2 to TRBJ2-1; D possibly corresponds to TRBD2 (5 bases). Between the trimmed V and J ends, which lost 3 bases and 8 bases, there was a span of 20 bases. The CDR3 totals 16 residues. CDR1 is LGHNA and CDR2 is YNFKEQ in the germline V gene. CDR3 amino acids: CASSQIPAGPEDEQFF. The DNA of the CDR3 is TGTGCCAGCAGCCAGATCCCGGCGGGCCCGGAAGATGAGCAGTTCTTC.

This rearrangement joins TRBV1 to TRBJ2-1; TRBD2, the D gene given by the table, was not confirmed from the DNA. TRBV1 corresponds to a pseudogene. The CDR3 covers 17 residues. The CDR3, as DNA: TGCACCAGCAGCCAAGATCCGGAGGCGGGAAGGGACAATGAGCAGTTCTTC. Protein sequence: CTSSQDPEAGRDNEQFF.

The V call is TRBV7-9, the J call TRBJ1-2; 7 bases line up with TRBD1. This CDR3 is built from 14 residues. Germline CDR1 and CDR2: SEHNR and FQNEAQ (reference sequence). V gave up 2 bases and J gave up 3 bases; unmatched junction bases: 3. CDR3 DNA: TGTGCCAGCAGCTTAACCGGGACAGACTATGGCTACACCTTC. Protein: CASSLTGTDYGYTF.

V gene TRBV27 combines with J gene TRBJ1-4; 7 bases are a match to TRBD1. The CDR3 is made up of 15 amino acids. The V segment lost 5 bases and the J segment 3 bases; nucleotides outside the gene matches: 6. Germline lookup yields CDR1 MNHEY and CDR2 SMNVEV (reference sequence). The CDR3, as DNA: TGTGCCAGCAGTGCCCCGGGACAGCCTAATGAAAAACTGTTTTTT. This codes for CASSAPGQPNEKLFF.

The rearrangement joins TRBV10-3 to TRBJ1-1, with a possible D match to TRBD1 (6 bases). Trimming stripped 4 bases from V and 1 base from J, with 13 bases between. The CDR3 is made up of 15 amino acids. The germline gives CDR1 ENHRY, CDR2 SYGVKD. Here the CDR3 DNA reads TGTGCCATCAGTGGATCTACAGGGTCGAACACTGAAGCTTTCTTT. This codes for CAISGSTGSNTEAFF.

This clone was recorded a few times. The CDR3 reads CASSAEDYGYTF. CDR3 in DNA: TGTGCCAGCAGTGCGGAGGACTATGGCTACACCTTC. The V gene is TRBV6-6, the J gene TRBJ1-2; D is unresolved. The CDR3 is made up of 12 amino acids. V dropped 5 bases and J dropped 3 bases, with 7 bases sitting between them. The germline V gene has CDR1 MNHNY and CDR2 SVGAGI (reference sequence).

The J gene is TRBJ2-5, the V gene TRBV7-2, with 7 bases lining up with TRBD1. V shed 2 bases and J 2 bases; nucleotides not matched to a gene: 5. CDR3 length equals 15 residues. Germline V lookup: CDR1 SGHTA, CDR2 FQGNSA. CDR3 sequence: CASSLNPRGQETQYF. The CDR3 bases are TGTGCCAGCAGCTTAAACCCCAGGGGGCAAGAGACCCAGTACTTC.

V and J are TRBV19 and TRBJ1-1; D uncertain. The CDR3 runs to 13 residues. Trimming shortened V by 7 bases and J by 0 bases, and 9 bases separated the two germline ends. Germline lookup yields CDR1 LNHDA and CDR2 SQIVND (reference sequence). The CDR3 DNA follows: TGTGCCAGTATTCAACCTATGAACACTGAAGCTTTCTTT. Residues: CASIQPMNTEAFF.

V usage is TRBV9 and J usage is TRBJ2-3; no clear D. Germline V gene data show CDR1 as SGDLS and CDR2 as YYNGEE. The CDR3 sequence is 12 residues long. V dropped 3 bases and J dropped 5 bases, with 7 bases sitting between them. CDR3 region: CASSGGIDTQYF. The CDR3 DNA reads TGTGCCAGCAGCGGAGGCATAGATACGCAGTATTTT. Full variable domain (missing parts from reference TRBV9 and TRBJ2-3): DSGVTQTPKHLITATGQRVTLRCSPRSGDLSVYWYQQSLDQGLQFLIQYYNGEERAKGNILERFSAQQFPDLHSELNLSSLELGDSALYFCASSGGIDTQYFGPGTRLTVL.

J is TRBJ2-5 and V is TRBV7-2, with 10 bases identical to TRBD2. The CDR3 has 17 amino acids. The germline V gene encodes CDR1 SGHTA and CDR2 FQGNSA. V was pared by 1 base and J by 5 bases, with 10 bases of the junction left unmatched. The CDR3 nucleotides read TGTGCCAGCAGCTTAGAACGGGGTCTAGCGGGGGCTGAGACCCAGTACTTC. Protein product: CASSLERGLAGAETQYF.

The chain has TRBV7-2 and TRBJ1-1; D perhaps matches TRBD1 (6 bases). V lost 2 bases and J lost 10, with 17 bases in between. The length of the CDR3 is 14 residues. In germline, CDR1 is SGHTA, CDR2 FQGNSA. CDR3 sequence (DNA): TGTGCCAGCAGCTTATCCAGGGGCTGGACACGAGCTTTCTTT. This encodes CASSLSRGWTRAFF.

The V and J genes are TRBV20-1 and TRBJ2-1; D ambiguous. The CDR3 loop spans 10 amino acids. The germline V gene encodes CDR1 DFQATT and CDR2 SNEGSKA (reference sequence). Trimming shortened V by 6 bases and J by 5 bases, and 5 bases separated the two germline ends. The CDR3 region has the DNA TGCAGTGCCCAGAACAATGAGCAGTTCTTC. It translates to CSAQNNEQFF.

As DNA, the CDR3 is TGTGCCAGTATACCCACAGGGGGCAGCTATGGCTACACCTTC. Protein sequence: CASIPTGGSYGYTF. This chain links TRBV19 with TRBJ1-2; TRBD1 aligns across 9 bases. This CDR3 contains 14 residues. V trimming: 7 bases; J trimming: 4 bases; junction bases outside the gene matches: 7. The germline V gene has CDR1 LNHDA and CDR2 SQIVND (reference sequence).

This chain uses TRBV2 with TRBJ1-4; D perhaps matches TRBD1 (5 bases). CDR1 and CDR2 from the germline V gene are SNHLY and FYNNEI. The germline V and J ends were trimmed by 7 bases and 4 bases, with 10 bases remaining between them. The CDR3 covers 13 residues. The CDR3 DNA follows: TGTGCCAGCACTCGACAGCTTAATGAAAAACTGTTTTTT. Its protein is CASTRQLNEKLFF.

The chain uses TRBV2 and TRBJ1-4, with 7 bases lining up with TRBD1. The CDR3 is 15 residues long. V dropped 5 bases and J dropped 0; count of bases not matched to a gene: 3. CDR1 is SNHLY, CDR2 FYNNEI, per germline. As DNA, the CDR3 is TGTGCCAGCAGTTTCGACAGGGCAACTAATGAAAAACTGTTTTTT. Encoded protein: CASSFDRATNEKLFF.

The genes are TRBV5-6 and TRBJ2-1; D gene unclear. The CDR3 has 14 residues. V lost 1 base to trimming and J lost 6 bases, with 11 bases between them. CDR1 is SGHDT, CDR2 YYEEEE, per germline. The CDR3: CASSLFELSNEQFF. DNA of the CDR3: TGTGCCAGCAGCTTGTTCGAACTTTCCAATGAGCAGTTCTTC.

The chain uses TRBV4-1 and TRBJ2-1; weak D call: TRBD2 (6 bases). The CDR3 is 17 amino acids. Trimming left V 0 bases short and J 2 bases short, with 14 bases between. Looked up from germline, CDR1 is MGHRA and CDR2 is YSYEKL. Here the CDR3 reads CASSQDRVAATYNEQFF. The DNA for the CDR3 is TGCGCCAGCAGCCAAGATAGGGTAGCGGCTACCTACAATGAGCAGTTCTTC.

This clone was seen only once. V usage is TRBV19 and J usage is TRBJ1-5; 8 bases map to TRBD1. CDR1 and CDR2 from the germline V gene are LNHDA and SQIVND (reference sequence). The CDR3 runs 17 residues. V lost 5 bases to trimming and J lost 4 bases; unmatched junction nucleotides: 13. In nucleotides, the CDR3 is TGTGCCAGTAGTTCCTCAGACAGGGGCGGAAGTAATCAGCCCCAGCATTTT. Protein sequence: CASSSSDRGGSNQPQHF. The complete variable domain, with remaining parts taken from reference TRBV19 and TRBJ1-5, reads DGGITQSPKYLFRKEGQNVTLSCEQNLNHDAMYWYRQDPGQGLRLIYYSQIVNDFQKGDIAEGYSVSREKKESFPLTVTSAQKNPTAFYLCASSSSDRGGSNQPQHFGDGTRLSIL.

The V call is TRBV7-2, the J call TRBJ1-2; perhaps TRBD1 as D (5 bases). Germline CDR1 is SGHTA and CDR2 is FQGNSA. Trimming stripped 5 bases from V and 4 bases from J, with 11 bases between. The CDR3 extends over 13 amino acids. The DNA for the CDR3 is TGTGCCAGCAGCGGGGGGACGTCCTATGGCTACACCTTC. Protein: CASSGGTSYGYTF.

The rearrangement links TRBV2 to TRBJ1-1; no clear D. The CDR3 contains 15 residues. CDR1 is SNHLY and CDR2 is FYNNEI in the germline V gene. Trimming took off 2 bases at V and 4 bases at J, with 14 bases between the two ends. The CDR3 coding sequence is TGTGCCAGCAGTGAAATCGCAGGCATCCGCACTGAAGCTTTCTTT. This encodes CASSEIAGIRTEAFF.

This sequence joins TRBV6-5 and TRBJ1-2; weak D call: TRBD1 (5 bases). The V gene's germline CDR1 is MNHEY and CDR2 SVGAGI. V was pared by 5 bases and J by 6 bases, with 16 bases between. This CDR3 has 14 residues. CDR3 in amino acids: CASSDPGGVDGYTF. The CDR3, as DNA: TGTGCCAGCAGTGATCCCGGGGGTGTGGATGGCTACACCTTC.

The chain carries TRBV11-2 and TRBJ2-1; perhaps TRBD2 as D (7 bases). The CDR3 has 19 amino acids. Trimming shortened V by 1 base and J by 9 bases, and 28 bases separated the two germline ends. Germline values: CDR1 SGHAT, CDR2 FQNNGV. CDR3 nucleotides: TGTGCCAGCAGCTTAGGAGTGGGGCGGGGGCAGGGACCTTATGGTGAGCAGTTCTTC. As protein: CASSLGVGRGQGPYGEQFF.

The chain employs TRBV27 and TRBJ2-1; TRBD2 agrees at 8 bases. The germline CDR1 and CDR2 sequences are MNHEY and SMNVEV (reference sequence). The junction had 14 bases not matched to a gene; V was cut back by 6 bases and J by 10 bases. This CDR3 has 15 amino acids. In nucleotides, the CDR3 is TGTGCCAGCAGCGAATTAAAGCCGGGAGGGAGGGAGCAGTTCTTC. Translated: CASSELKPGGREQFF.

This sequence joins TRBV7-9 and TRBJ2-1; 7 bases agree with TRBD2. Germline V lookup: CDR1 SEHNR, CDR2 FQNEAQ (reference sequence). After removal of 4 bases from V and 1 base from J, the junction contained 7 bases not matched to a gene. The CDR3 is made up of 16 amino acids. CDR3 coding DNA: TGTGCCAGCAGCTCCAAACTAGCGAGATCCTACAATGAGCAGTTCTTC. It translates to CASSSKLARSYNEQFF.

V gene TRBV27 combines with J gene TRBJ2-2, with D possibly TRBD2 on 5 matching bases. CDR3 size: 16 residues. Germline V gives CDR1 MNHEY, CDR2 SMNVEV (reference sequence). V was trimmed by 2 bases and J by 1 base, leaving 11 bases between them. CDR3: CASSLLTGWNTGELFF. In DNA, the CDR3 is TGTGCCAGCAGTTTACTTACGGGATGGAACACCGGGGAGCTGTTTTTT.

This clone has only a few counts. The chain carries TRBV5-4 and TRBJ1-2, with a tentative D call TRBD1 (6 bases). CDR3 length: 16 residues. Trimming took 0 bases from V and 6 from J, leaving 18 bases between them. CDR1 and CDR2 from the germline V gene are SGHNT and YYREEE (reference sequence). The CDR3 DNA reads TGTGCCAGCAGCTTGGGTGGACAGCCCGGGGCGGATGGCTACACCTTC. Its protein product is CASSLGGQPGADGYTF.

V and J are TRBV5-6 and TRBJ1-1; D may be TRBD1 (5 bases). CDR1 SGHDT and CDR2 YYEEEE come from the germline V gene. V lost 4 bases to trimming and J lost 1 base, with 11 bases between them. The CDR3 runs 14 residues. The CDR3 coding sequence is TGTGCCAGCAGCCCGGGGGGACCGAACACTGAAGCTTTCTTT. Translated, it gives CASSPGGPNTEAFF.

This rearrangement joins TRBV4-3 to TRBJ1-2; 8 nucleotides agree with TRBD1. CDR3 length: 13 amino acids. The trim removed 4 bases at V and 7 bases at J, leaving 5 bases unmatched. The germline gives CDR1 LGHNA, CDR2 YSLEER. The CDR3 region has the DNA TGCGCCAGCAGCCGACCGACAGGGGCTGGCTACACCTTC. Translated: CASSRPTGAGYTF.

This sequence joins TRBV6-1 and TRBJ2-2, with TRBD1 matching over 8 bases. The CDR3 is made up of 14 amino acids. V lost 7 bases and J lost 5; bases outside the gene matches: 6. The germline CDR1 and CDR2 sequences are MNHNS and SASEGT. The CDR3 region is CASKRTGLTGELFF. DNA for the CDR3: TGTGCCAGCAAGAGGACAGGGTTGACCGGGGAGCTGTTTTTT.

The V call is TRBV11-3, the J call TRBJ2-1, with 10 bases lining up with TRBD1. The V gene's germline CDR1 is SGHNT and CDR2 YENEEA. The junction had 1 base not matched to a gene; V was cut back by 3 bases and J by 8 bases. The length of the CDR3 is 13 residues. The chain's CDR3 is CASSLGQGYEQFF. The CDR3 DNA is TGTGCCAGCAGCTTGGGACAGGGGTATGAGCAGTTCTTC.

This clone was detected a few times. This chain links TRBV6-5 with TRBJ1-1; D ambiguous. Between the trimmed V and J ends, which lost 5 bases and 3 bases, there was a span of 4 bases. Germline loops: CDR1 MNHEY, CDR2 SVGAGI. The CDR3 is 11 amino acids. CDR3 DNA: TGTGCCAGCAGTATCTACACTGAAGCTTTCTTT. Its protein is CASSIYTEAFF.